These 23 T cell receptor beta chains came from one sample sequenced in a study of blood T cell repertoires in COVID-19. Generated by immunoSEQ multiplex PCR, the TCRdb table keeps only in-frame clones and is missing some. The table lists a few hundred thousand clones, about 85% of them singletons. Sequenced input: PBMCs or T cells enriched from blood (not recorded which). The receptor set was obtained from a woman aged 25 to 39 who had recovered from COVID-19.

This clone has only one observation. The rearrangement links TRBV13 to TRBJ1-2; 7 bases are a match to TRBD1. The junction had 8 bases not matched to a gene; V was cut back by 5 bases and J by 5 bases. Germline CDR1 reads PRHDT; CDR2 reads FYEKMQ (reference sequence). The CDR3 has 14 residues. The CDR3 nucleotides are TGTGCCAGCAGCCAAATCGACAGGGATTATGGCTACACCTTC. Its translation: CASSQIDRDYGYTF.

V usage is TRBV5-4 and J usage is TRBJ2-3, with D uncertain. The CDR3 has 13 residues. The V gene lost 5 bases and the J gene lost 2 bases, with 9 bases spanning the gap. CDR1 and CDR2 from the germline V gene are SGHNT and YYREEE (reference sequence). The CDR3 here is CASRAIHTDTQYF. As DNA, the CDR3 is TGTGCCAGCAGGGCCATACACACAGATACGCAGTATTTT. The full variable domain, in which reference TRBV5-4 and TRBJ2-3 provide the parts outside the CDR3, is ETGVTQSPTHLIKTRGQQVTLRCSSQSGHNTVSWYQQALGQGPQFIFQYYREEENGRGNFPPRFSGLQFPNYSSELNVNALELDDSALYLCASRAIHTDTQYFGPGTRLTVL.

The CDR3 loop reads CASSRDRGGQPQHF. CDR3 nucleotides: TGCGCCAGCAGCCGAGACAGGGGAGGTCAGCCCCAGCATTTT. The rearrangement joins TRBV5-1 to TRBJ1-5; TRBD1 agrees at 8 bases. The CDR3 has 14 residues. Per germline, CDR1 SGHRS and CDR2 YFSETQ. Trimming at V came to 4 bases and at J to 6 bases, leaving 6 bases not matched to a gene.

This clone was recorded at least ten times. The V gene is TRBV27, the J gene TRBJ2-5, with 9 nucleotides matching TRBD1. The germline V gene encodes CDR1 MNHEY and CDR2 SMNVEV (reference sequence). Trimming at V came to 9 bases and at J to 5 bases, leaving 4 bases not matched to a gene. The CDR3 covers 12 residues. CDR3 nucleotide sequence: TGTGCCAGTGGGACAGGGTACGAGACCCAGTACTTC. It translates to CASGTGYETQYF.

Here the CDR3 DNA reads TGTGCTATGGACAGGGGGGATTCACCCCTCCACTTT. Translating gives CAMDRGDSPLHF. J is TRBJ1-6 and V is TRBV30, with TRBD1 identical over 10 bases. Germline CDR1 GTSNPN, CDR2 SVGIG (reference sequence). The CDR3 loop spans 12 amino acids.

This chain connects TRBV2 to TRBJ1-4; a possible D gene is TRBD1 (6 bases). V was pared by 0 bases and J by 7 bases, with 12 bases between. The CDR3 sequence is 15 residues long. Germline values: CDR1 SNHLY, CDR2 FYNNEI. Here the CDR3 DNA reads TGTGCCAGCAGTGAAGCGGGGGCGTTGCGTGAAAAACTGTTTTTT. This translates into CASSEAGALREKLFF. Combining the CDR3 with reference TRBV2 and TRBJ1-4 gives the whole variable domain EPEVTQTPSHQVTQMGQEVILRCVPISNHLYFYWYRQILGQKVEFLVSFYNNEISEKSEIFDDQFSVERPDGSNFTLKIRSTKLEDSAMYFCASSEAGALREKLFFGSGTQLSVL.

This clone was counted once. The chain joins TRBV6-5 to TRBJ1-5, with 8 bases that match TRBD1. Germline trimming cut 8 bases from V and 7 bases from J; bases unmatched to any gene: 10. Germline CDR1 is MNHEY and CDR2 is SVGAGI. The CDR3 loop spans 14 amino acids. CDR3 DNA: TGTGCCAGCTTTAAACCGGGACAGGACCAGCCCCAGCATTTT. It encodes CASFKPGQDQPQHF.

CDR3 nucleotides: TGCGCCAGCAGCTTGGGGGGGCTAAACACCGGGGAGCTGTTTTTT. Protein product: CASSLGGLNTGELFF. J is TRBJ2-2 and V is TRBV5-1; a weak D match, TRBD1 (6 bases). There are 15 residues in the CDR3. CDR1 and CDR2 from the germline V gene are SGHRS and YFSETQ. The V end was cut by 0 bases, the J end by 2 bases, with 8 bases between.

V usage is TRBV2 and J usage is TRBJ1-1, with D possibly matching TRBD1 (5 bases). The germline gives CDR1 SNHLY, CDR2 FYNNEI. Trimming cost V 8 bases and J 2 bases, with 15 bases left between them. The CDR3 covers 14 residues. CDR3: CASVYSGGNTEAFF. The DNA of the CDR3 is TGTGCCAGCGTATATTCCGGGGGTAACACTGAAGCTTTCTTT.

V gene TRBV19 combines with J gene TRBJ2-3; no clear D gene. Deletions cut 7 bases from V and 5 bases from J, with 7 bases between. The CDR3 is made up of 11 amino acids. Germline V gene sequence: CDR1 LNHDA, CDR2 SQIVND (reference sequence). The chain's CDR3 is CASTSGDTQYF. The CDR3 bases are TGTGCCAGTACCTCGGGAGATACGCAGTATTTT.

The chain is built from TRBV9 and TRBJ1-1; D gene ambiguous. Between the trimmed V and J ends, which lost 2 bases and 1 base, there was a span of 6 bases. The CDR3 contains 13 residues. Per germline, CDR1 SGDLS and CDR2 YYNGEE. CDR3 sequence: CASSVHQNTEAFF. The CDR3 coding sequence is TGTGCCAGCAGCGTCCATCAGAACACTGAAGCTTTCTTT.

The CDR3 nucleotides read TGTGCCAGCAGCCCCGGGGGGGTGAATTCACCCCTCCACTTT. It encodes CASSPGGVNSPLHF. This chain links TRBV6-5 with TRBJ1-6; maybe TRBD1 (5 bases). The CDR3 totals 14 residues. Germline CDR1 reads MNHEY; CDR2 reads SVGAGI. The V end was cut by 6 bases, the J end by 7 bases, with 13 bases between.

The rearrangement joins TRBV7-6 to TRBJ2-5; a weak D match, TRBD2 (6 bases). Trimming removed 5 bases at V and 4 bases at J, with 14 bases between. Per the germline V gene, CDR1 is SGHVS and CDR2 is FNYEAQ. The CDR3 is made up of 14 amino acids. The CDR3 DNA reads TGTGCCAGCAGCGGAGGGACTTCGGGAGAGACCCAGTACTTC. This sequence encodes CASSGGTSGETQYF.

The rearrangement links TRBV6-5 to TRBJ1-1, with 7 bases matching TRBD1. After removal of 6 bases from V and 4 bases from J, the junction contained 8 bases not matched to a gene. The CDR3 extends over 14 amino acids. CDR1 is MNHEY and CDR2 is SVGAGI in the germline V gene. This chain's CDR3 is CASSSRTGATEAFF. CDR3 coding DNA: TGTGCCAGCAGCTCCCGCACAGGGGCCACTGAAGCTTTCTTT.

This chain joins TRBV19 and TRBJ2-1; possibly TRBD1 for D (5 bases). The CDR3 runs to 16 residues. The V end lost 6 bases, the J end lost 0 bases, and 15 bases lay between the germline ends. Germline V CDR1 and CDR2: LNHDA, SQIVND (reference sequence). The CDR3 here is CASSRAALSSYNEQFF. The CDR3 region has the DNA TGTGCCAGTAGCAGGGCAGCGTTAAGCTCCTACAATGAGCAGTTCTTC.

The chain has TRBV27 and TRBJ1-5; tentatively, D is TRBD1 (5 bases). This CDR3 comprises 16 residues. V was clipped by 3 bases and J by 0 bases, with 12 bases between them. The germline V gene has CDR1 MNHEY and CDR2 SMNVEV (reference sequence). The CDR3 sequence: CASSFNTGVSNQPQHF. In DNA form, the CDR3 reads TGTGCCAGCAGTTTTAACACGGGGGTTAGCAATCAGCCCCAGCATTTT.

The CDR3 loop is CASSLGTGNGEAFF. DNA of the CDR3: TGTGCCAGCAGCTTAGGGACAGGGAATGGTGAAGCTTTCTTT. This sequence joins TRBV11-3 and TRBJ1-1; 8 nucleotides line up with TRBD1. There are 14 residues in the CDR3. V lost 1 base to trimming and J lost 7 bases; unmatched junction nucleotides: 5. The V gene's germline CDR1 is SGHNT and CDR2 YENEEA. The variable domain in full, completed from reference TRBV11-3 and TRBJ1-1, reads EAGVVQSPRYKIIEKKQPVAFWCNPISGHNTLYWYLQNLGQGPELLIRYENEEAVDDSQLPKDRFSAERLKGVDSTLKIQPAELGDSAVYLCASSLGTGNGEAFFGQGTRLTVV.

CDR3: CASSLGLVKGYTF. CDR3 sequence (DNA): TGTGCCAGCAGTTTAGGGCTGGTTAAAGGCTACACCTTC. The gene calls are TRBV12-3 or TRBV12-4 and TRBJ1-2; D unresolved. This CDR3 is 13 amino acids long. V lost 1 base and J lost 8, with 11 bases in between.

This clone was counted a few times. The same CDR3 arises from other DNA sequences in this sample as well. The V and J genes are TRBV5-1 and TRBJ1-1; TRBD1 matches at 7 bases. Germline CDR1 reads SGHRS; CDR2 reads YFSETQ. Trimming took 2 bases from V and 1 from J; bases not matched to a gene: 2. This CDR3 region has 14 residues. The CDR3 loop reads CASSFGTANTEAFF. The CDR3 DNA is TGCGCCAGCAGCTTCGGGACAGCGAACACTGAAGCTTTCTTT.

V and J are TRBV7-6 and TRBJ2-2; tentatively, D is TRBD1 (5 bases). Germline V lookup: CDR1 SGHVS, CDR2 FNYEAQ. V was clipped by 0 bases and J by 2 bases, with 16 bases between them. The CDR3 sequence is 18 residues long. This CDR3 is CASSLAYRRRTNTGELFF. CDR3 nucleotides: TGTGCCAGCAGCTTAGCATACAGGCGCCGAACTAACACCGGGGAGCTGTTTTTT.

V gene TRBV5-5 combines with J gene TRBJ1-3, with TRBD1 identical over 7 bases. V trimming: 5 bases; J trimming: 0 bases; junction bases outside the gene matches: 8. There are 16 residues in the CDR3. Germline assignment: CDR1 SGHKS and CDR2 YYEKEE (reference sequence). The CDR3 DNA reads TGTGCCAGCAGACGGGACAGTGTGAGCTCTGGAAACACCATATATTTT. This sequence encodes CASRRDSVSSGNTIYF.

The CDR3 region has the DNA TGTGCCAGCACCCCGTCAGGGGATAGCCCTAACTATGGCTACACCTTC. It codes for CASTPSGDSPNYGYTF. The genes are TRBV9 and TRBJ1-2; perhaps TRBD1 as D (6 bases). V lost 6 bases and J 0 bases, leaving 18 bases between the germline ends. CDR1 and CDR2 (germline): SGDLS, YYNGEE. The CDR3 extends over 16 amino acids.

The rearrangement uses TRBV7-9 and TRBJ2-1, with a weak D call TRBD1 (6 bases). This CDR3 has 14 residues. Germline V gives CDR1 SEHNR, CDR2 FQNEAQ (reference sequence). V shed 5 bases and J shed 1 base, with 9 bases lying between them. The CDR3 DNA follows: TGTGCCAGCAGCCCCGGGACATCCTACAATGAGCAGTTCTTC. It specifies CASSPGTSYNEQFF.